This record looks at one TCR beta chain sequence and its context. The data stem from a study of blood T cell repertoires in COVID-19. Study-level background: The samples span acute and convalescent COVID-19 from the United States, Italy and Spain.

Authors' processing steps: For nucleated cells, counts were estimated from reference gene primer amplification. Sequencing was performed with immunoSEQ multiplex PCR; in TCRdb, only in-frame clones are kept and a portion is missing. V and J calls plus clone size are reproduced from that table; the DNA served to infer D and trimming. The repertoire holds 55,000 to 90,000 clones, with 84% as singletons. Per the germline V gene, CDR1 is SGHNT and CDR2 is YYREEE (reference sequence). V was trimmed by 4 bases and J by 8 bases, leaving 24 bases between them. CDR3 length: 16 residues. The TCR was taken from a woman aged 55-70 years with acute or convalescent COVID-19. Sample: peripheral blood. The chain couples TRBV5-4 to TRBJ1-2; D is perhaps TRBD1 (6 bases). The CDR3 is CASSEAGTTPLWGYTF. In DNA form, the CDR3 reads TGTGCCAGCAGCGAAGCCGGGACAACGCCGTTATGGGGCTACACCTTC. Looking up the rest from reference TRBV5-4 and TRBJ1-2 gives the full variable domain: ETGVTQSPTHLIKTRGQQVTLRCSSQSGHNTVSWYQQALGQGPQFIFQYYREEENGRGNFPPRFSGLQFPNYSSELNVNALELDDSALYLCASSEAGTTPLWGYTFGSGTRLTVV.